This T cell receptor beta chain was documented in a study of beta chain features in type 1 diabetes. Study background: Across every sample, 100 million to 130 million sorted cells were examined in total.

The CDR3 length is 13 residues. Germline values: CDR1 KGHSH, CDR2 LQKENI. Findings and caveats of the study: Type 1 diabetes patients had TCRB CDR3s that were shorter (moderately but significantly so) in all four CD4+ subsets.

Details on this clone: The antigen is unknown. Germline is not matched at one junction end, which may reflect a read error.

Expressed TCRB transcripts were sequenced, since all the RNA that had been isolated was reverse transcribed. The table came from immunoSEQ multiplex PCR; TCRdb's copy has only in-frame clones and leaves some out. Here the sample spans 15,000 or so clones, roughly 69% being singletons. Every single donor gave one heparinised blood draw, and these averaged roughly 100 mL. CD4+ cells of the naive, central memory, regulatory and stem cell-like memory types were sorted via CD45RO/CCR7/CD25/CD127/CD95/CD27. This chain uses TRBV18 with TRBJ2-3; D unclear. This TCR was sampled from a young man with type 1 diabetes. The sequencing input was Tregs from blood. DNA for the CDR3: TGTGCCAGCTCACCACTGAGCACAGATATGCAGTATTTT. It translates to CASSPLSTDMQYF. Full variable domain (rest looked up from reference TRBV18 and TRBJ2-3): NAGVMQNPRHLVRRRGQEARLRCSPMKGHSHVYWYRQLPEEGLKFMVYLQKENIIDESGMPKERFSAEFPKEGPSILRIQQVVRGDSAAYFCASSPLSTDMQYFGPGTRLTVL.